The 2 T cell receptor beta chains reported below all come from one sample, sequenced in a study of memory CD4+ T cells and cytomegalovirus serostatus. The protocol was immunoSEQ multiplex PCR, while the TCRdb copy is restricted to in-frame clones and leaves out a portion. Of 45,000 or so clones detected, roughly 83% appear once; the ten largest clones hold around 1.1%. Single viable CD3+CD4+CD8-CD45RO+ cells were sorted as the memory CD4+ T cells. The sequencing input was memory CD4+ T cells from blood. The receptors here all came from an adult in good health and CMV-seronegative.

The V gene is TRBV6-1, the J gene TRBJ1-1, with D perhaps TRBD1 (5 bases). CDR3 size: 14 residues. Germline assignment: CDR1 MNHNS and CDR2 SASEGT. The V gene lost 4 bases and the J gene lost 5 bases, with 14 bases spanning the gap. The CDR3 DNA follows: TGTGCCAGCAGTGCCGGGACGATGGGTACTGAAGCTTTCTTT. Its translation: CASSAGTMGTEAFF.

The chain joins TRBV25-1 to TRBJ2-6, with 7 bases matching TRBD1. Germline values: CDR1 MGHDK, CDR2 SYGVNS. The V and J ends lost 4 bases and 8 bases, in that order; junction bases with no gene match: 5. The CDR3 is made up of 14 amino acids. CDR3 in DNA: TGTGCCAGCAGTGCGGCGACAGGGTCCAACGTCCTGACTTTC. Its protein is CASSAATGSNVLTF.